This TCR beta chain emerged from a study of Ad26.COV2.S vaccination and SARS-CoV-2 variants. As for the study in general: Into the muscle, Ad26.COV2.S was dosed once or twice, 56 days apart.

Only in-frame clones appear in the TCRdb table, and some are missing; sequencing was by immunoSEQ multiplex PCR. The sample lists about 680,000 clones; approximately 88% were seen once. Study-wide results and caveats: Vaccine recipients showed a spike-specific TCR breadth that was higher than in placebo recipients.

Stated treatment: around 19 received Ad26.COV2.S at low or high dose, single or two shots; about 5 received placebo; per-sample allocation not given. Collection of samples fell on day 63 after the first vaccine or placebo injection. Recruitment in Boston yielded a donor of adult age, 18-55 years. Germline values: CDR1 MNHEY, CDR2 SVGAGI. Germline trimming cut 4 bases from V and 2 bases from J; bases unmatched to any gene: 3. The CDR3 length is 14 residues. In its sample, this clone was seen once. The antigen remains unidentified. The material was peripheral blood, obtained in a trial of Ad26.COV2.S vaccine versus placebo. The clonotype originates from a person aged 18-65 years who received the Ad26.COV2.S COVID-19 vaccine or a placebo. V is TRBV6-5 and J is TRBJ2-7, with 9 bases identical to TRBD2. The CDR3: CASSLAGDAYEQYF. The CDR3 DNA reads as TGTGCCAGCAGTTTAGCGGGGGACGCCTACGAGCAGTACTTC.